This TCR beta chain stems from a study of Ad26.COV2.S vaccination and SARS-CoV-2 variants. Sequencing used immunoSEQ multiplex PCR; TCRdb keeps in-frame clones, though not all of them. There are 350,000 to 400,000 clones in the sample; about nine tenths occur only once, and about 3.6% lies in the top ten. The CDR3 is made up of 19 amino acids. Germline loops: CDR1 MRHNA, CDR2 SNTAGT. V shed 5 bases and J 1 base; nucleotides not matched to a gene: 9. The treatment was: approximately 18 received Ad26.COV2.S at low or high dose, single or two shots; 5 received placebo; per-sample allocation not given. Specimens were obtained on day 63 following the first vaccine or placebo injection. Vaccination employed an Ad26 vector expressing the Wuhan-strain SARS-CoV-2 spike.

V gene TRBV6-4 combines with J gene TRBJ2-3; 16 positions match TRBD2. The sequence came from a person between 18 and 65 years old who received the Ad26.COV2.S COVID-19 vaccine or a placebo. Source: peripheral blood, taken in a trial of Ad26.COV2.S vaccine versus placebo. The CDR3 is CASSLNPGTSGGGTDTQYF. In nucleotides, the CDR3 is TGTGCCAGCAGTCTAAACCCCGGGACTAGCGGGGGGGGCACAGATACGCAGTATTTT.